This T cell receptor beta chain was captured in a study of T cell responses to AZD1222 COVID-19 vaccine. Study overall: Samples with a second dose at about 4 or about 12 weeks were pooled together. Study results and limitations: The study found Spike-specific TCR breadth and depth rose after two AZD1222 doses. Only 5 or 6 AZD1222 recipients tested seropositive at baseline. Females made up more of the donors, who were largely white British, and clonal diversity may have come out too low.

The V and J ends lost 5 bases and 5 bases, in that order; junction bases with no gene match: 7. CDR3 length: 14 amino acids. Germline V gene sequence: CDR1 SGHAT, CDR2 FQNNGV. Produced via immunoSEQ multiplex PCR; TCRdb's table is partial and in-frame only. The sample has approximately 82,000 clones, more than 85% seen once. Notes on this clone: Its antigen is still unknown.

The rearrangement links TRBV11-2 to TRBJ2-5; 8 bases align to TRBD2. The sequence was obtained from an adult in good health. Sequenced here: peripheral blood, sampled on day 0 of AZD1222 vaccination. The CDR3, as DNA: TGTGCCAGCAGCCCTCGGACGGGGGGGGAGACCCAGTACTTC. This translates into CASSPRTGGETQYF.